The clone carrying this T cell receptor beta chain was counted only a few times. The data derive from a study of regulatory T cells in long-lasting Graves disease. The CDR3 runs 18 residues. Trimming cost V 0 bases and J 1 base, with 17 bases left between them. Germline CDR1 is MNHEY and CDR2 is SMNVEV (reference sequence). Sample time point: newly diagnosed GD, antithyroid drugs for less than 3 months. With RNA extracted from PBMCs as input, the TCR library was made. Library construction for TCR beta used iRepertoire HTBI primers and Arm-PCR of CDR3 regions. TCRdb re-called the multiplex PCR reads with MiXCR, one entry per CDR3 protein. This sample has 400,000 to 550,000 distinct CDR3 sequences, with around 17% found just once. The same data also contributed to another study, on T cells in Graves' hyperthyroidism and ophthalmopathy.

This receptor was identified in a woman younger than 45 with Graves disease. The chain is built from TRBV27 and TRBJ2-3; no definite D call. Sequenced here: peripheral blood mononuclear cells (PBMCs), sampled at new diagnosis, from a patient treated with antithyroid drugs. This chain's CDR3 is CASSLSPDPGPRTDTQYF. CDR3 bases: TGTGCCAGCAGTTTATCTCCCGATCCTGGCCCTCGCACAGATACGCAGTATTTT.